These T cell receptor beta chains were read from a single sample in a study of T cell responses to AZD1222 COVID-19 vaccine. Clones were read by immunoSEQ multiplex PCR, and TCRdb kept only the in-frame ones, dropping some. The top ten hold about 5% of the sample, which has around 150,000 clones, around 90% seen once. The material sequenced was peripheral blood, taken on day 0 of AZD1222 vaccination. The receptors were gathered from an adult in good health. Each CDR3 is given with its conserved first and last residue. A D gene is named only where the DNA matches it firmly. Clone size is given for some rows only: seen once, a few or many times, or a class if the clone is expanded.

j_call,clone_size,d_call,v_call,cdr3_aa,cdr3_nt
TRBJ1-6,-,-,TRBV6-5,CASRIERLSNSPLHF,TGTGCCAGCCGGATAGAGCGACTAAGCAATTCACCCCTCCACTTT
TRBJ2-1,-,TRBD2,TRBV5-1,CASSFSVIAGGNEQFF,TGCGCCAGCAGCTTTTCCGTCATAGCGGGAGGGAATGAGCAGTTCTTC
TRBJ1-2,-,-,TRBV27,CASSIVGGRGGYTF,TGTGCCAGCAGTATTGTGGGGGGAAGGGGTGGCTACACCTTC
TRBJ2-1,-,TRBD2,TRBV5-4,CASSLGGGYEQFF,TGTGCCAGCAGCTTGGGGGGGGGATATGAGCAGTTCTTC
TRBJ2-3,-,-,TRBV24-1,CATSDLTGLGDTQYF,TGTGCCACCAGTGATCTTACAGGGTTGGGAGATACGCAGTATTTT
TRBJ2-3,-,TRBD1,TRBV15,CATGPGQGLADTQYF,TGTGCCACCGGGCCGGGACAGGGGCTCGCAGATACGCAGTATTTT
TRBJ2-1,-,TRBD2,TRBV2,CASRGLAEINNEQFF,TGTGCCAGCAGAGGACTAGCAGAGATAAACAATGAGCAGTTCTTC
TRBJ2-7,-,-,TRBV24-1,CATSDPTEPDYEQYF,TGTGCCACCAGTGACCCTACAGAACCAGACTACGAGCAGTACTTC
TRBJ1-2,few,-,TRBV20-1,CSASNSYGYTF,TGCAGTGCTAGTAACAGCTATGGCTACACCTTC
TRBJ1-4,-,TRBD1,TRBV5-1,CASSQERDSENEKLFF,TGCGCCAGCAGCCAAGAACGGGACAGCGAAAATGAAAAACTGTTTTTT
TRBJ2-7,once,-,TRBV28,CASSSAGDSSYEQYF,TGTGCCAGCAGTTCTGCGGGGGACAGCTCCTACGAGCAGTACTTC
TRBJ2-7,-,-,TRBV2,CASIRDQNYEQYF,TGTGCCAGCATCCGAGACCAGAACTACGAGCAGTACTTC
TRBJ2-1,-,-,TRBV6-4,CASSVQGGNEQFF,TGTGCCAGCAGTGTTCAGGGTGGAAATGAGCAGTTCTTC
TRBJ2-7,-,-,TRBV5-5,CASSPETAPYEQYF,TGTGCCAGCAGCCCTGAGACGGCCCCCTACGAGCAGTACTTC
TRBJ1-2,-,-,TRBV5-5,CASSSAGGAYGYTF,TGTGCCAGCAGCTCTGCAGGAGGGGCCTATGGCTACACCTTC
TRBJ2-3,-,TRBD2,TRBV28,CASSLLSGRFTDTQYF,TGTGCCAGCAGTTTGCTTAGCGGGAGATTCACAGATACGCAGTATTTT
TRBJ2-1,-,TRBD1,TRBV28,CASSPIPLTGPSYNEQFF,TGTGCCAGCAGCCCCATCCCCTTGACAGGGCCTTCCTACAATGAGCAGTTCTTC
TRBJ1-5,once,-,TRBV5-1,CASSLGLNQPQHF,TGCGCCAGCAGCTTGGGCCTCAATCAGCCCCAGCATTTT
TRBJ1-1,-,-,TRBV5-1,CASSLANTEAFF,TGCGCCAGCAGCTTGGCGAACACTGAAGCTTTCTTT
TRBJ2-5,-,-,TRBV19,CASSLEGGKSQYF,TGTGCCAGTAGTCTAGAGGGGGGGAAGAGCCAGTACTTC
TRBJ1-1,-,-,TRBV20-1,CSASRRDGNTEAFF,TGCAGTGCTAGTCGCCGGGACGGGAACACTGAAGCTTTCTTT
TRBJ2-7,-,TRBD2,TRBV24-1,CATSDPGGNEQYF,TGTGCCACCAGTGACCCGGGGGGGAACGAGCAGTACTTC
TRBJ2-2,-,-,TRBV18,CASSPPSPRVGPTGELFF,TGTGCCAGCTCACCACCGAGCCCCAGGGTGGGACCCACCGGGGAGCTGTTTTTT
TRBJ1-5,-,TRBD1,TRBV3-1/TRBV3-2,CASSPGTGVRQPQHF,TGTGCCAGCAGCCCCGGGACAGGGGTTCGCCAGCCCCAGCATTTT
TRBJ1-5,-,TRBD1,TRBV12-5,CASGAGDSYQPQHF,TGTGCTAGTGGTGCGGGGGACAGTTATCAGCCCCAGCATTTT
TRBJ1-5,once,-,TRBV5-1,CASSLDGDQPQHF,TGCGCCAGCAGCTTGGATGGGGATCAGCCCCAGCATTTT
TRBJ1-6,-,-,TRBV7-2,CASSLEVAPYNSPLHF,TGTGCCAGCAGCTTAGAGGTGGCGCCCTATAATTCACCCCTCCACTTT
TRBJ2-7,-,-,TRBV6-1,CASSEFVGITYEQYF,TGTGCCAGCAGTGAATTTGTCGGCATAACCTACGAGCAGTACTTC
TRBJ2-3,-,TRBD2,TRBV27,CASRSQREFMYFSDTQYF,TGTGCCAGCCGTTCCCAGCGGGAATTCATGTATTTTTCAGATACGCAGTATTTT
TRBJ2-2,-,-,TRBV6-5,CASSYSFSGELFF,TGTGCCAGCAGTTACTCTTTCTCCGGGGAGCTGTTTTTT
TRBJ1-1,-,-,TRBV7-2,CASSLAGYSVSAFF,TGTGCCAGCAGCTTAGCAGGGTATTCAGTATCGGCTTTCTTT
TRBJ2-1,-,TRBD2,TRBV7-2,CASRTSGSNNEQFF,TGTGCCAGCAGGACTAGCGGGAGTAACAATGAGCAGTTCTTC
TRBJ2-7,-,-,TRBV5-1,CASSSGFIPSDSSSYEQYF,TGCGCCAGCAGCTCCGGATTTATACCCTCCGACAGCTCCTCCTACGAGCAGTACTTC
TRBJ2-7,few,-,TRBV2,CASTRQSYEQYF,TGTGCCAGCACTAGGCAATCCTACGAGCAGTACTTC
TRBJ1-5,-,-,TRBV4-1,CASSQDFLGLGRSHQPQHF,TGCGCCAGCAGCCAAGATTTCCTCGGTTTGGGCAGGTCACATCAGCCCCAGCATTTT
TRBJ2-7,-,TRBD1,TRBV10-1,CASSEKRTGVGEQYF,TGCGCCAGCAGTGAGAAGAGGACAGGGGTCGGCGAGCAGTACTTC
TRBJ2-1,once,-,TRBV11-3,CASSLYGENEQFF,TGTGCCAGCAGCTTATACGGCGAAAATGAGCAGTTCTTC
TRBJ1-4,-,-,TRBV12-3/TRBV12-4,CASSLTGTQKLFF,TGTGCCAGCAGTTTAACAGGGACCCAAAAACTGTTTTTT
TRBJ2-3,-,-,TRBV24-1,CATSVDTDTQYF,TGTGCCACCAGTGTAGACACAGATACGCAGTATTTT
TRBJ2-1,-,-,TRBV20-1,CSARTLEQFF,TGCAGTGCGCGGACTCTGGAGCAGTTCTTC
TRBJ2-2,once,TRBD1,TRBV4-1,CASSQGQGGIAGELFF,TGCGCCAGCAGCCAAGGACAGGGGGGGATCGCCGGGGAGCTGTTTTTT
TRBJ1-3,-,-,TRBV19,CASMGHNSGNTIYF,TGTGCCAGTATGGGCCACAACTCTGGAAACACCATATATTTT
TRBJ2-3,-,-,TRBV2,CASSERPRTTDTQYF,TGTGCCAGCAGTGAACGGCCGAGGACCACAGATACGCAGTATTTT
TRBJ2-1,-,-,TRBV28,CASREYREYNEQFF,TGTGCCAGCAGGGAATACAGGGAGTACAATGAGCAGTTCTTC
TRBJ2-1,-,TRBD2,TRBV5-1,CASSRTGTVTSGHNNEQFF,TGCGCCAGCAGCCGGACCGGGACAGTGACTAGCGGCCATAACAATGAGCAGTTCTTC